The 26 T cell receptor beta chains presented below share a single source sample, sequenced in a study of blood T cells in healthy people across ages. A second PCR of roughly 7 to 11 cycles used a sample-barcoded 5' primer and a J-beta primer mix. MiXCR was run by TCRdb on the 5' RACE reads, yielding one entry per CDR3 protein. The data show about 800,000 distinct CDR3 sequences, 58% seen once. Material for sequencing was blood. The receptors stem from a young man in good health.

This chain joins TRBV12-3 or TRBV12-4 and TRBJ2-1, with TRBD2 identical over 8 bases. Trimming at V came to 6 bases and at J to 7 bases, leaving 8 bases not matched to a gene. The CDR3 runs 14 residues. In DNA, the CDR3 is TGTGCCAGCAGACCACTCGGGGGGGCAAATGAGCAGTTCTTC. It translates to CASRPLGGANEQFF.

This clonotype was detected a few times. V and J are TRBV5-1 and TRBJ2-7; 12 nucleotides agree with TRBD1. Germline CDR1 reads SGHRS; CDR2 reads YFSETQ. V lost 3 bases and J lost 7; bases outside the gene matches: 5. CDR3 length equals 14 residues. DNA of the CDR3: TGCGCCAGCAGCTGGGGACAGGGGGCGCGTGAGCAGTACTTC. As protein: CASSWGQGAREQYF.

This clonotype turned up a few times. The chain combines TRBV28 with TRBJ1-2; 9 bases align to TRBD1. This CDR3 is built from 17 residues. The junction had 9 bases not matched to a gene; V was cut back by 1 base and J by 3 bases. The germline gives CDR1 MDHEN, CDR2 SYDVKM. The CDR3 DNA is TGTGCCAGCAGTTTATATGGACAGGGGTCGGGGGACTATGGCTACACCTTC. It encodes CASSLYGQGSGDYGYTF.

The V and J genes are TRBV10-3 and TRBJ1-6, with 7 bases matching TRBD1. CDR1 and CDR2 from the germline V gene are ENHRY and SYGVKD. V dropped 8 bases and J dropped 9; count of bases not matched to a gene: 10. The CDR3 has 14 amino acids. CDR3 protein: CAIRGDSSPSPLHF. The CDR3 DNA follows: TGTGCCATCCGGGGGGACAGTTCACCTTCACCCCTCCACTTT.

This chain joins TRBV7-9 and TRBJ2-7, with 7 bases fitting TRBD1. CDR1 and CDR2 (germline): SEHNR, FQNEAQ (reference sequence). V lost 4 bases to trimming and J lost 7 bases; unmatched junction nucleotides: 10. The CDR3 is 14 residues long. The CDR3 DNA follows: TGTGCCAGCAGCTCACCGACAGGGTATTGGGAGCAGTACTTC. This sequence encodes CASSSPTGYWEQYF.

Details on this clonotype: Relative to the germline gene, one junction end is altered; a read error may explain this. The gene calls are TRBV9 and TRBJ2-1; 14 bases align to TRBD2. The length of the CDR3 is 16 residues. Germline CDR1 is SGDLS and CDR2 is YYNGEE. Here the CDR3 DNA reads TGTGCCTGCAGCGTGGGACTAGCGGGAGTGTATAGTGATGAGTTCTTC. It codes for CACSVGLAGVYSDEFF.

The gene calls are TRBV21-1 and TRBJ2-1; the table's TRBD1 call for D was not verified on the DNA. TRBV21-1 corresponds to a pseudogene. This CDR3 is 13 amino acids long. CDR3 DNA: TGTGCCAGGGGGGGGGACACCTACAATGAGCAGTTCTTC. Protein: CARGGDTYNEQFF.

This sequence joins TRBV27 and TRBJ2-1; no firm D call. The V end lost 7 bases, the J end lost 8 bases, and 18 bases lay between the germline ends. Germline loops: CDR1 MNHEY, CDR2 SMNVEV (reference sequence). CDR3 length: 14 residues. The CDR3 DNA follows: TGTGCCAGCAAAACGCCGGGCTTCTCCGATGAGCAGTTCTTC. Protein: CASKTPGFSDEQFF.

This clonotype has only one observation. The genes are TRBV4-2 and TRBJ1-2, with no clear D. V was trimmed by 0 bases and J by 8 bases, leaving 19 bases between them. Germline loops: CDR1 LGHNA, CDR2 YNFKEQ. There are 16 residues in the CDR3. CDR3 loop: CASSQDLTDYWSGYTF. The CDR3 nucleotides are TGTGCCAGCAGCCAAGATCTTACAGACTATTGGAGCGGCTACACCTTC.

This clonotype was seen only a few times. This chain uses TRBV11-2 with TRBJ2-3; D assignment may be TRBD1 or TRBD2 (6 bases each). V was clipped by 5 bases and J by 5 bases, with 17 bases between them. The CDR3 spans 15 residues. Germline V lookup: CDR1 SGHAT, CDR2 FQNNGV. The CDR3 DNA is TGTGCCAGCAGCCAACCCCTAGGGGGACTAGATACGCAGTATTTT. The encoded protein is CASSQPLGGLDTQYF.

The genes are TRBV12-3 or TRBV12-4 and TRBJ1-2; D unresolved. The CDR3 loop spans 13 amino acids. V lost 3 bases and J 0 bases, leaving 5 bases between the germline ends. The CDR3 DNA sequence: TGTGCCAGCAGTTTTTCCCCTAACTATGGCTACACCTTC. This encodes CASSFSPNYGYTF.

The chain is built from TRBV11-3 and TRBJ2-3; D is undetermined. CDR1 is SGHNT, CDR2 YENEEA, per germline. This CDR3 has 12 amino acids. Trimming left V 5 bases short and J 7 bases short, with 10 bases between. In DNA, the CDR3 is TGTGCCAGCAGCCCCGGAGATCATACGCAGTATTTT. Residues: CASSPGDHTQYF. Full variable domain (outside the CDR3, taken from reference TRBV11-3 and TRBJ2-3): EAGVVQSPRYKIIEKKQPVAFWCNPISGHNTLYWYLQNLGQGPELLIRYENEEAVDDSQLPKDRFSAERLKGVDSTLKIQPAELGDSAVYLCASSPGDHTQYFGPGTRLTVL.

Here the CDR3 reads CSVSQGYEQFF. The CDR3 DNA sequence: TGCAGCGTTTCACAGGGATATGAGCAGTTCTTC. The chain links TRBV29-1 to TRBJ2-1; TRBD1 is a possible D gene (6 bases). Germline CDR1 SQVTM, CDR2 ANQGSEA. Trimming pared 5 bases from V and 8 bases from J, leaving 10 bases between. This CDR3 is built from 11 residues.

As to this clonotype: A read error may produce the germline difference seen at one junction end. CDR3 nucleotides: TGCAGTGCTGGAGACCCAGGAGGCTACACCTTC. Translated: CSAGDPGGYTF. The rearrangement links TRBV20-1 to TRBJ1-2; D not certain. The CDR3 runs 11 residues. CDR1 and CDR2 from the germline V gene are DFQATT and SNEGSKA (reference sequence).

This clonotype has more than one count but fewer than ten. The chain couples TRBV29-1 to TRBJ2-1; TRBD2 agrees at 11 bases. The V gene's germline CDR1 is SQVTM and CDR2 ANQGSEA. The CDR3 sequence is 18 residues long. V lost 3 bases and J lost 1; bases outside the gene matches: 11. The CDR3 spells CSVDALPGLAESYNEQFF. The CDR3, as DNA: TGCAGCGTTGACGCTTTACCGGGACTAGCGGAATCCTACAATGAGCAGTTCTTC.

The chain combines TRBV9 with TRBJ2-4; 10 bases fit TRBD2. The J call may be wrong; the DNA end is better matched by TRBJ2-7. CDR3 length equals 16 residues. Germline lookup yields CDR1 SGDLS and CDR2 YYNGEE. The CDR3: CASSVASGSQTYEQYF. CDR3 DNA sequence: TGTGCCAGCAGCGTGGCTAGCGGGAGCCAAACCTACGAGCAGTACTTC.

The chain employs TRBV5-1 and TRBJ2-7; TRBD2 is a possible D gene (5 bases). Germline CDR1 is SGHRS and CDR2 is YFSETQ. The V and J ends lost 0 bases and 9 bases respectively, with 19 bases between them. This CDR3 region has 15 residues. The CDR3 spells CASSLAADLTLGQYF. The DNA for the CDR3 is TGCGCCAGCAGCTTGGCTGCGGACTTGACTCTGGGGCAGTACTTC.

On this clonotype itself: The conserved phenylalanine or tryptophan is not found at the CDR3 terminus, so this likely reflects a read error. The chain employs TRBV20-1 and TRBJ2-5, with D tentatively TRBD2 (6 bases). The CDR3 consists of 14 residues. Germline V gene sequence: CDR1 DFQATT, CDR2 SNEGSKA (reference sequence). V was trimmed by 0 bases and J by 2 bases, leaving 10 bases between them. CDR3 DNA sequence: TGCAGTGCTAGAGATGCGGGGAAGCAAGAGACCCAGTACTGC. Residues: CSARDAGKQETQYC.

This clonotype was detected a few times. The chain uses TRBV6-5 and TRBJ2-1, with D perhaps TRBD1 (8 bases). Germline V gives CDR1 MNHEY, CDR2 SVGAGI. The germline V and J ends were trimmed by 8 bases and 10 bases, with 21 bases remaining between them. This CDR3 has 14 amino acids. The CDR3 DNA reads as TGTGCCAGCCCTCAAGGGACAGGCGGGGGAGAGCAGTTCTTC. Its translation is CASPQGTGGGEQFF.

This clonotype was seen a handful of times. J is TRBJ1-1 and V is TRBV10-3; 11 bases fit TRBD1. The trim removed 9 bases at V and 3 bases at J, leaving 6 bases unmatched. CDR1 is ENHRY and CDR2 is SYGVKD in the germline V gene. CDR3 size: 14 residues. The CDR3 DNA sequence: TGTGCCATTCTCATGGACAGGGGGCACACTGAAGCTTTCTTT. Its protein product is CAILMDRGHTEAFF.

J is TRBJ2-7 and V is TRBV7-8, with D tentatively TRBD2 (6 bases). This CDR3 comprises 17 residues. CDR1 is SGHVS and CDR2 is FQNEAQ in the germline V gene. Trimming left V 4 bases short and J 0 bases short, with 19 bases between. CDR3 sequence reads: CASSSPNSGSGSYEQYF. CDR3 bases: TGTGCCAGCAGCTCACCCAACTCGGGTAGCGGCTCCTACGAGCAGTACTTC.

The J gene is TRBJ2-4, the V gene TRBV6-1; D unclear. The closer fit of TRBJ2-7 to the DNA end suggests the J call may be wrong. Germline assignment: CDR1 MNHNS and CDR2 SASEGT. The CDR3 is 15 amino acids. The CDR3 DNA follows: TGTGCCAGCAGTGAGGCCCCCCCCTCAGAGTACGAGCAGTACTTC. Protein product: CASSEAPPSEYEQYF.

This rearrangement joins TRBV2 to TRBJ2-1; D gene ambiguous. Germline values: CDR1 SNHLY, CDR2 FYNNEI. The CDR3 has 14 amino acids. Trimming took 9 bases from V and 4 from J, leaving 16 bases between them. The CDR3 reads CASQNMVRYNEQFF. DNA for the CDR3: TGTGCCAGTCAAAATATGGTACGGTACAATGAGCAGTTCTTC.

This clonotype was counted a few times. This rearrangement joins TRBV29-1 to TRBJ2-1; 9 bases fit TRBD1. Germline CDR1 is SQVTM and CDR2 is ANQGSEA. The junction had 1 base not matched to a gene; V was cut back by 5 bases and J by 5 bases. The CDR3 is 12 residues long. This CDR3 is CSVRQGDNEQFF. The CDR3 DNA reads TGCAGCGTTAGACAGGGGGACAATGAGCAGTTCTTC.

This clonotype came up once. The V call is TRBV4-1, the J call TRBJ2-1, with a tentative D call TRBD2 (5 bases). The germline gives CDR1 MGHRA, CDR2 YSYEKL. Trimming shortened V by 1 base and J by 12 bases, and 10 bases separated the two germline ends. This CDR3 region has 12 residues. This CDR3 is CASSQGLDLQFF. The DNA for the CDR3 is TGCGCCAGCAGCCAAGGGCTGGACTTGCAGTTCTTC.

The chain's CDR3 is CSARVTAERYF. The CDR3 DNA reads TGCAGTGCTAGAGTAACGGCGGAACGGTACTTC. The chain is built from TRBV20-1 and TRBJ2-7; no reliable D call. The CDR3 has 11 residues. The germline gives CDR1 DFQATT, CDR2 SNEGSKA (reference sequence). V lost 1 base and J 12 bases, leaving 13 bases between the germline ends.